These 11 T cell receptor beta chains share one sample of origin, sequenced in a study of CXCR3-negative and CXCR3-positive naive CD8 T cells. General study points: CXCR3-positive naive cells had more hydrophobic TRB CDR3s than CXCR3-negative naive cells.

Through 5' RACE with UMI labels, the TRB cDNA libraries were prepared. For each CDR3 protein, TCRdb gives one entry from its re-call of the 5' RACE reads, without DNA. This sample's table has 150,000 to 160,000 distinct CDR3 sequences. The antigens for these receptors are not known. Sequenced material: naive CXCR3+ CD8+ T cells from blood. Subset indicated: CD45RO-CCR7+CD27+CD95- naive CD8+ T cells expressing CXCR3 (TNR3+). These receptors were taken from a human donor in good health. Some clones in this sample may be carry-over from other donors' samples.

This chain joins TRBV12-3 or TRBV12-4 and TRBJ2-1; the D gene TCRdb calls, TRBD1, cannot be checked with no DNA. The CDR3 length is 12 residues. The CDR3 reads CASSPPHNEQFF.

The chain joins TRBV27 to TRBJ2-1. Per germline, CDR1 MNHEY and CDR2 SMNVEV (reference sequence). This CDR3 has 12 residues. CDR3 sequence: CASISSYNEQFF.

The chain combines TRBV7-9 with TRBJ2-1; TCRdb's D call, TRBD2, is unchecked because there is no DNA. Germline lookup yields CDR1 SEHNR and CDR2 FQNEAQ (reference sequence). This CDR3 contains 15 residues. CDR3 residues: CASSLFSGYLNEQFF.

The chain combines TRBV6-1 with TRBJ2-1; lacking DNA, the TRBD2 call made by TCRdb goes unchecked. Germline values: CDR1 MNHNS, CDR2 SASEGT. The CDR3 covers 15 residues. The CDR3 protein is CASTLTSGRYNEQFF.

The chain is built from TRBV7-9 and TRBJ2-5. This CDR3 contains 13 residues. Per germline, CDR1 SEHNR and CDR2 FQNEAQ (reference sequence). CDR3: CASSLSIQETQYF.

The chain employs TRBV7-6 and TRBJ2-3; TCRdb returns TRBD2, unconfirmable since there is no DNA. Germline-derived CDR1 and CDR2 are SGHVS and FNYEAQ. This CDR3 is built from 17 residues. The CDR3 spells CASSLEYSGGSTDTQYF.

The chain employs TRBV25-1 and TRBJ2-1; as DNA is missing, the TRBD1 call by TCRdb cannot be tested. The CDR3 loop spans 17 amino acids. CDR1 is MGHDK, CDR2 SYGVNS, per germline. The CDR3 loop reads CASSSPMGLRRGDEQFF.

The rearrangement uses TRBV6-5 and TRBJ1-2; TCRdb selects TRBD1, and the lack of DNA leaves this call unchecked. Germline CDR1 MNHEY, CDR2 SVGAGI. The CDR3 consists of 20 residues. The CDR3 reads CASSYSTTDSWTGVNYGYTF.

The chain combines TRBV7-3 with TRBJ2-1; TCRdb reports TRBD1, a call that lacks DNA to check it against. This CDR3 region has 13 residues. Per germline, CDR1 SGHTA and CDR2 FQGTGA. The CDR3 reads CASTDSGHPVEFF.

The chain couples TRBV2 to TRBJ2-1. Germline CDR1 reads SNHLY; CDR2 reads FYNNEI. The CDR3 covers 13 residues. CDR3 sequence reads: CASSGFGDNGQFF.

This sequence joins TRBV19 and TRBJ2-1; without DNA, the TCRdb call of TRBD2 cannot be checked. This CDR3 contains 15 residues. Germline CDR1 LNHDA, CDR2 SQIVND (reference sequence). The CDR3: CASSIGSGGYNEQFF.